This TCR beta chain was sequenced in a study of beta chain features in type 1 diabetes. Study overall: Examination covered 107,917,701 sorted cells spanning all samples.

Germline loops: CDR1 SGHTA, CDR2 FQGNSA. V gave up 5 bases and J gave up 6 bases; unmatched junction bases: 9. CDR3 length: 15 amino acids. The study's findings and limits: Diminished insertions and augmented deletions at VDJ junctions characterized type 1 diabetes patients. There was a moderate but significant shortening of TCRB CDR3s in all four CD4+ subsets of Type 1 diabetes patients.

This clone has only a few counts. Its antigen is undetermined. Reverse transcribing all isolated RNA meant expressed TCRB transcripts were sequenced. Method: immunoSEQ multiplex PCR; TCRdb's copy keeps in-frame clones and lacks some. The sample comprises 330,000 or so clones, roughly 13% of which are singletons, and around 0.0099% rests with the top ten. The clonotype was recovered from a woman aged 18-30 years with type 1 diabetes. The V call is TRBV7-2, the J call TRBJ2-3; TRBD1 matches at 9 bases. Material: naive CD4+ T cells from blood. CDR3 sequence: CASSPGTGRRDTQYF. CDR3 nucleotide sequence: TGTGCCAGCAGCCCCGGGACAGGGCGCCGGGATACGCAGTATTTT.